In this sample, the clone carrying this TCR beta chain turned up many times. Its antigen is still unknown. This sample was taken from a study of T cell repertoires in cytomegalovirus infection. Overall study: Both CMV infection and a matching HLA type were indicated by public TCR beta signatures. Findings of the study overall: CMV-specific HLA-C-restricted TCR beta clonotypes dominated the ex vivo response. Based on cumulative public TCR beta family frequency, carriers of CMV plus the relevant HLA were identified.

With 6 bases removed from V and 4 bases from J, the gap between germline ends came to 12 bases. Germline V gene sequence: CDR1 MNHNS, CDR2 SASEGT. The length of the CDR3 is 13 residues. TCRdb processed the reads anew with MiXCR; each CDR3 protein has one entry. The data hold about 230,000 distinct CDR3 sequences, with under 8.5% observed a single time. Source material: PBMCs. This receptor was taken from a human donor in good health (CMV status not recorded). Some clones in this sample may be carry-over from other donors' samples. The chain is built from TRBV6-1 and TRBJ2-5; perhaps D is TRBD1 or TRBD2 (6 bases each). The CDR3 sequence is CASSGGGVETQYF. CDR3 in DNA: TGTGCCAGCAGCGGAGGGGGTGTAGAGACCCAGTACTTC.